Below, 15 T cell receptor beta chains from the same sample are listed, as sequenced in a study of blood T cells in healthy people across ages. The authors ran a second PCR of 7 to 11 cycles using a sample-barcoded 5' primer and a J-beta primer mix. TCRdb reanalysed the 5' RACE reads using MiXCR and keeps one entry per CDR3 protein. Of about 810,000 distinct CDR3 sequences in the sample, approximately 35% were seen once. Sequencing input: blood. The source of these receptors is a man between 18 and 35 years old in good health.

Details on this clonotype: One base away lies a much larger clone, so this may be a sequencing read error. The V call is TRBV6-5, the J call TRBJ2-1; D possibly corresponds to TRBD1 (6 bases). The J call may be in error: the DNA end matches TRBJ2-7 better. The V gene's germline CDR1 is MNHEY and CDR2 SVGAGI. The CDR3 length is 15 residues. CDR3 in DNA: TGTGCCAGCAGTTCTCGGACAGATGGGTACAATGAGCAGTACTTC. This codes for CASSSRTDGYNEQYF.

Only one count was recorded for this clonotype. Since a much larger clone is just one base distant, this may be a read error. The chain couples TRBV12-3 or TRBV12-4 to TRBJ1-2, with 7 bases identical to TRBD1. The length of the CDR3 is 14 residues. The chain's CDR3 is CASSSAGTAYGCTF. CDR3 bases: TGTGCCAGCAGTTCAGCCGGGACAGCCTATGGCTGCACCTTC.

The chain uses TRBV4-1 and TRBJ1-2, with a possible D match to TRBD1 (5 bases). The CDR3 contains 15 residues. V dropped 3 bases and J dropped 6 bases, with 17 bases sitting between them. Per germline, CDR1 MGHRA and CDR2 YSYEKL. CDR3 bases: TGCGCCAGCAGCCAGGCCCGACAGACTCTCGATGGCTACACCTTC. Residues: CASSQARQTLDGYTF.

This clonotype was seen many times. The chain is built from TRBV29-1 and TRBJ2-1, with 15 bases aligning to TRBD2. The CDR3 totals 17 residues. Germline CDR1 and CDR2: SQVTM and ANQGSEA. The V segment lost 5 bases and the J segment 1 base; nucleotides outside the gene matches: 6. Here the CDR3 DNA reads TGCAGCGTTCCCGGGGGACTAGCGGGGGGTTCCTACAATGAGCAGTTCTTC. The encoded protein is CSVPGGLAGGSYNEQFF.

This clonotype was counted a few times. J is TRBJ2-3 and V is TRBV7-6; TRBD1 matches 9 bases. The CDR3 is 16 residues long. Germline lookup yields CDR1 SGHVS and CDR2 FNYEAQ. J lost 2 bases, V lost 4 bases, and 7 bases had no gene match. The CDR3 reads CASSSAGDRDTDTQYF. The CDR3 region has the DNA TGTGCCAGCAGCTCGGCAGGGGACAGGGACACAGATACGCAGTATTTT.

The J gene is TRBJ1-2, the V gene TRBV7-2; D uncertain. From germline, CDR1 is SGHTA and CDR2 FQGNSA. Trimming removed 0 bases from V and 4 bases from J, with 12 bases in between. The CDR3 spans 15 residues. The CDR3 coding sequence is TGTGCCAGCAGCTTAGCGCGGGAACGAGGCTATGGCTACACCTTC. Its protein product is CASSLARERGYGYTF.

The CDR3: CSARLSNTEAFF. CDR3 DNA sequence: TGCAGTGCTAGACTCAGCAACACTGAAGCTTTCTTT. The rearrangement uses TRBV20-1 and TRBJ1-1, with unresolved D. The germline gives CDR1 DFQATT, CDR2 SNEGSKA (reference sequence). The CDR3 runs 12 residues. V lost 2 bases and J 2 bases, leaving 6 bases between the germline ends.

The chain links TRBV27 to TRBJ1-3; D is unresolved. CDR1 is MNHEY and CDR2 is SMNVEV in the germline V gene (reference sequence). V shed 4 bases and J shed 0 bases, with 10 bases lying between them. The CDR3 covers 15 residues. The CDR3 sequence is CASSSSLGSGNTIYF. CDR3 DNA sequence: TGTGCCAGCAGTTCGAGCCTAGGCTCTGGAAACACCATATATTTT.

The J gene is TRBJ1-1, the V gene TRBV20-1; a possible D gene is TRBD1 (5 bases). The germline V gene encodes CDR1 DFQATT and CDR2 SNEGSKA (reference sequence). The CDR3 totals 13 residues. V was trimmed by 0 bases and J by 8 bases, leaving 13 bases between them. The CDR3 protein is CSARDWDGGEAFF. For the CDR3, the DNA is TGCAGTGCTAGAGATTGGGATGGGGGAGAAGCTTTCTTT.

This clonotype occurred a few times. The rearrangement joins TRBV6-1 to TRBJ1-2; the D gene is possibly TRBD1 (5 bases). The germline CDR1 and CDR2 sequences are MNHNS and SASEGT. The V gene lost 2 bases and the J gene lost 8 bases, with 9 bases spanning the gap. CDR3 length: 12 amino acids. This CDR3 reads CASSEQGDGYTF. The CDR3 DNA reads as TGTGCCAGCAGTGAACAGGGCGACGGCTACACCTTC.

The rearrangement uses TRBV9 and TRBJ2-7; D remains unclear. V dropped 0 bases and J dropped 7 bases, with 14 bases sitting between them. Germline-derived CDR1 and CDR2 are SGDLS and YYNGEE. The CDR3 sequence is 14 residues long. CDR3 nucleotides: TGTGCCAGCAGCGTAGAGTCATTCTACAATGAGCAGTACTTC. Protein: CASSVESFYNEQYF.

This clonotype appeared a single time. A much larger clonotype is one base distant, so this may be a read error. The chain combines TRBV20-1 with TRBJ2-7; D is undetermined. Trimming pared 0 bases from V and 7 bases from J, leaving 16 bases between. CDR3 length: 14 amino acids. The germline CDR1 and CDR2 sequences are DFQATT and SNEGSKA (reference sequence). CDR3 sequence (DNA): TGCAGTGCTAGAGATTCCTCCGATTACAATGAGCAGTACTTC. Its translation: CSARDSSDYNEQYF.

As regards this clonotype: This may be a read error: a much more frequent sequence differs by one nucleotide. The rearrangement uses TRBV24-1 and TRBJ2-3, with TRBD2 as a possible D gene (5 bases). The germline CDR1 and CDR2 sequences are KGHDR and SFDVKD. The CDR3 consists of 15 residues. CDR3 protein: CAASEGRRYTDTQYF. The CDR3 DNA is TGTGCCGCCAGTGAGGGCAGGCGATACACAGATACGCAGTATTTT.

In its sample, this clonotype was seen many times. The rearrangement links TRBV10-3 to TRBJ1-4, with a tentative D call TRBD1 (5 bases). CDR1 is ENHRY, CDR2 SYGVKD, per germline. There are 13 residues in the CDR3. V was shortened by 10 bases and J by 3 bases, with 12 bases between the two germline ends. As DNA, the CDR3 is TGTGCCAGCAGGGACGGTTCTAATGAAAAACTGTTTTTT. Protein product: CASRDGSNEKLFF.

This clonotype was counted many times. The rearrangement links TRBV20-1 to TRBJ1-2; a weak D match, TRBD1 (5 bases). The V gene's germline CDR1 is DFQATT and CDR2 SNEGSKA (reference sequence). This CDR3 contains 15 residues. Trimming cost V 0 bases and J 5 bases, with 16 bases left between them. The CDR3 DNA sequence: TGCAGTGCTAGAGATTCGGGGCAGGGACTTTATGGCTACACCTTC. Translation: CSARDSGQGLYGYTF.